The 24 T cell receptor beta chains given below trace back to one sample, sequenced in a study of blood T cell repertoires in COVID-19. TCRdb keeps only in-frame clones here, not all; method: immunoSEQ multiplex PCR. The top ten hold around 1.5% of the sample, which has 410,000 or so clones, approximately 91% seen once. Material: peripheral blood. Receptors originate from a woman between 40 and 55 years old with COVID-19, enrolled during active disease.

The chain recombines TRBV3-1 (or the pseudogene TRBV3-2) with TRBJ1-4, with 7 bases matching TRBD1. Germline CDR1 and CDR2: LGHDT and YNNKEL (reference sequence). CDR3 length: 14 amino acids. Trimming cost V 4 bases and J 6 bases; bases outside gene matches: 5. CDR3 nucleotide sequence: TGTGCCAGCAGCCTAAGGGGGCAGTATGAAAAACTGTTTTTT. Amino acid sequence: CASSLRGQYEKLFF.

The genes are TRBV4-3 and TRBJ1-1; D is perhaps TRBD1 (5 bases). V lost 0 bases and J 1 base, leaving 9 bases between the germline ends. From germline, CDR1 is LGHNA and CDR2 YSLEER. This CDR3 is 15 amino acids long. CDR3 bases: TGCGCCAGCAGCCAAGATCAGGGCTGGAACACTGAAGCTTTCTTT. Encoded protein: CASSQDQGWNTEAFF.

This chain links TRBV7-9 with TRBJ1-6, with 11 nucleotides matching TRBD1. CDR3 length equals 15 residues. Germline V gives CDR1 SEHNR, CDR2 FQNEAQ (reference sequence). Trimming removed 5 bases from V and 10 bases from J; junction bases left unmatched: 7. CDR3 protein: CASSPDRGQESPLHF. CDR3 nucleotide sequence: TGTGCCAGCAGCCCGGACAGGGGGCAAGAGTCACCCCTCCACTTT.

This chain links TRBV7-2 with TRBJ1-4; maybe TRBD1 (6 bases). V lost 4 bases and J 14 bases, leaving 11 bases between the germline ends. In germline, CDR1 is SGHTA, CDR2 FQGNSA. The CDR3 loop spans 11 amino acids. The CDR3 sequence is CASSWEGVLFF. For the CDR3, the DNA is TGTGCCAGCAGCTGGGAGGGGGTCCTGTTTTTT.

The chain employs TRBV7-3 and TRBJ2-1, with 13 bases identical to TRBD2. Germline CDR1 is SGHTA and CDR2 is FQGTGA. The CDR3 is 14 amino acids. V gave up 5 bases and J gave up 7 bases; unmatched junction bases: 2. CDR3 nucleotides: TGTGCCAGCAGCCAGACTAGCGGGAGGAATGAGCAGTTCTTC. It is translated as CASSQTSGRNEQFF.

The chain uses TRBV24-1 and TRBJ1-2, with 7 positions matching TRBD1. There are 18 residues in the CDR3. With V trimmed by 3 bases and J by 2 bases, 14 bases remained unmatched. The germline V gene encodes CDR1 KGHDR and CDR2 SFDVKD. This CDR3 is CATSDGKTGIGPNYGYTF. For the CDR3, the DNA is TGTGCCACCAGTGATGGAAAGACAGGGATAGGACCGAACTATGGCTACACCTTC.

This clone was found once. The V gene is TRBV30, the J gene TRBJ1-4, with 8 bases aligning to TRBD1. The CDR3 loop spans 16 amino acids. The germline V gene encodes CDR1 GTSNPN and CDR2 SVGIG (reference sequence). V was pared by 3 bases and J by 3 bases, with 9 bases of the junction left unmatched. CDR3: CAWSRGQVMANEKLFF. CDR3 nucleotides: TGTGCCTGGAGCCGGGGACAGGTGATGGCTAATGAAAAACTGTTTTTT.

A single count supports this clone. CDR3 DNA sequence: TGTGCCAGCGCAAAGACAGGGGGGCACACTGAAGCTTTCTTT. Translating gives CASAKTGGHTEAFF. The rearrangement uses TRBV27 and TRBJ1-1; TRBD1 matches 9 bases. This CDR3 region has 14 residues. The germline CDR1 and CDR2 sequences are MNHEY and SMNVEV (reference sequence). Trimming removed 8 bases from V and 3 bases from J; junction bases left unmatched: 7.

This chain connects TRBV6-2 or TRBV6-3 to TRBJ2-2, with no clear D. The CDR3 is 12 amino acids. The V gene's germline CDR1 is MNHEY and CDR2 SVGEGT. Deletions cut 5 bases from V and 9 bases from J, with 10 bases between. The CDR3 DNA sequence: TGTGCCAGCAGTATTATTTTTAGGGAGCTGTTTTTT. Its protein product is CASSIIFRELFF.

J is TRBJ2-3 and V is TRBV7-9; 11 bases agree with TRBD2. After removal of 1 base from V and 8 bases from J, the junction contained 2 bases not matched to a gene. CDR1 and CDR2 (germline): SEHNR, FQNEAQ (reference sequence). The CDR3 length is 14 residues. This CDR3 reads CASSLELAGATQYF. In nucleotides, the CDR3 is TGTGCCAGCAGCTTAGAACTAGCGGGGGCTACGCAGTATTTT. Full variable domain (missing parts from reference TRBV7-9 and TRBJ2-3): DTGVSQNPRHKITKRGQNVTFRCDPISEHNRLYWYRQTLGQGPEFLTYFQNEAQLEKSRLLSDRFSAERPKGSFSTLEIQRTEQGDSAMYLCASSLELAGATQYFGPGTRLTVL.

The gene calls are TRBV5-4 and TRBJ1-4, with 7 bases lining up with TRBD1. Germline V gene data show CDR1 as SGHNT and CDR2 as YYREEE (reference sequence). This CDR3 region has 18 residues. Germline trimming cut 0 bases from V and 4 bases from J; bases unmatched to any gene: 12. The CDR3 loop reads CASSLVLSGTESNEKLFF. Written as DNA, the CDR3 is TGTGCCAGCAGCTTGGTTCTCTCGGGGACAGAGAGTAATGAAAAACTGTTTTTT.

The chain links TRBV7-2 to TRBJ1-2; 7 positions agree with TRBD1. Germline V CDR1 and CDR2: SGHTA, FQGNSA. With 5 bases clipped from V and 2 bases from J, the junction kept 5 bases outside the gene matches. This CDR3 spans 14 amino acids. The CDR3 DNA follows: TGTGCCAGCAGCCAGCAGGGGGGCAACTATGGCTACACCTTC. Translating it yields CASSQQGGNYGYTF.

The V call is TRBV7-3, the J call TRBJ1-1; 10 nucleotides match TRBD1. V trimming: 5 bases; J trimming: 3 bases; junction bases outside the gene matches: 6. Germline values: CDR1 SGHTA, CDR2 FQGTGA. This CDR3 has 15 residues. CDR3 DNA sequence: TGTGCCAGCAGCCGAGGAGGACAGGGGGACACTGAAGCTTTCTTT. This encodes CASSRGGQGDTEAFF.

The rearrangement uses TRBV28 and TRBJ1-4; a possible D gene is TRBD1 (5 bases). CDR1 MDHEN and CDR2 SYDVKM come from the germline V gene. CDR3 size: 15 residues. Trimming pared 2 bases from V and 8 bases from J, leaving 15 bases between. The CDR3 region is CASSLPGRVGEKLFF. CDR3 DNA sequence: TGTGCCAGCAGTTTACCGGGCAGGGTTGGGGAAAAACTGTTTTTT.

The chain carries TRBV6-5 and TRBJ1-2; 7 nucleotides match TRBD1. The CDR3 loop spans 16 amino acids. The junction had 12 bases not matched to a gene; V was cut back by 4 bases and J by 4 bases. Germline assignment: CDR1 MNHEY and CDR2 SVGAGI. The CDR3: CASSSLAGGGIYGYTF. The CDR3 coding sequence is TGTGCCAGCAGTTCCCTAGCTGGAGGGGGCATCTATGGCTACACCTTC.

The rearrangement uses TRBV11-2 and TRBJ2-1; no firm D call. Looked up from germline, CDR1 is SGHAT and CDR2 is FQNNGV. This CDR3 region has 13 residues. V was trimmed by 1 base and J by 6 bases, leaving 7 bases between them. The CDR3 loop reads CASSLAATNEQFF. For the CDR3, the DNA is TGTGCCAGCAGCTTAGCCGCTACCAATGAGCAGTTCTTC.

The chain employs TRBV18 and TRBJ2-7; D call uncertain. Trimming cost V 1 base and J 7 bases, with 20 bases left between them. CDR1 and CDR2 (germline): KGHSH, LQKENI. The CDR3 spans 16 residues. The CDR3 protein is CASSPREVRVLTEQYF. In DNA, the CDR3 is TGTGCCAGCTCACCACGAGAGGTGCGCGTCCTGACGGAGCAGTACTTC.

DNA of the CDR3: TGCGCCAGCAGCCCGCTAGCGGGGGCCCTCTCCTACAATGAGCAGTTCTTC. It is translated as CASSPLAGALSYNEQFF. The V and J genes are TRBV5-1 and TRBJ2-1; 10 positions agree with TRBD2. V trimming: 4 bases; J trimming: 0 bases; junction bases outside the gene matches: 7. The CDR3 has 17 residues. Germline values: CDR1 SGHRS, CDR2 YFSETQ.

J is TRBJ1-1 and V is TRBV24-1; D gene uncertain. This CDR3 region has 12 residues. The V gene's germline CDR1 is KGHDR and CDR2 SFDVKD. For the CDR3, the DNA is TGTGCACTCTATCGGGGAGAAGGTGAAGCTTTCTTT. Amino acids: CALYRGEGEAFF.

The table lists this clone with a few counts. The chain joins TRBV5-8 to TRBJ2-7; tentatively, D is TRBD2 (5 bases). Germline values: CDR1 SGHTS, CDR2 YDEGEE. This CDR3 has 15 residues. The V and J ends lost 0 bases and 3 bases respectively, with 13 bases between them. The CDR3 sequence is CASSLGILANYEQYF. CDR3 sequence (DNA): TGTGCCAGCAGCTTGGGTATCCTAGCCAACTACGAGCAGTACTTC.

This chain joins TRBV5-6 and TRBJ1-2; 8 nucleotides line up with TRBD1. This CDR3 contains 16 residues. Trimming took 4 bases from V and 8 from J; bases not matched to a gene: 16. Germline-derived CDR1 and CDR2 are SGHDT and YYEEEE. The CDR3 DNA follows: TGTGCCAGCAGCGTCACGACAGGGGATAACCTCGCGGGCTACACCTTC. Protein: CASSVTTGDNLAGYTF.

This clone was observed once. The chain joins TRBV6-4 to TRBJ1-5; 7 bases agree with TRBD1. CDR3 length: 15 residues. The trim removed 1 base at V and 5 bases at J, leaving 5 bases unmatched. The germline V gene has CDR1 MRHNA and CDR2 SNTAGT. CDR3 protein: CASSDLDRPDQPQHF. As DNA, the CDR3 is TGTGCCAGCAGTGACTTGGACAGGCCAGATCAGCCCCAGCATTTT.

This sequence joins TRBV4-3 and TRBJ1-5; TRBD1 aligns across 7 bases. This CDR3 has 14 residues. The junction had 5 bases not matched to a gene; V was cut back by 0 bases and J by 9 bases. Germline loops: CDR1 LGHNA, CDR2 YSLEER. The CDR3 region has the DNA TGCGCCAGCAGCCAAGATACAGGGGAGGCGCCCCAGCATTTT. Amino acids: CASSQDTGEAPQHF.

This chain links TRBV27 with TRBJ2-3; 7 bases line up with TRBD1. Germline values: CDR1 MNHEY, CDR2 SMNVEV (reference sequence). The CDR3 runs to 13 residues. Trimming took 2 bases from V and 8 from J; bases not matched to a gene: 4. The CDR3 DNA reads as TGTGCCAGCAGTTTAACAGGGGATGGTACGCAGTATTTT. It is translated as CASSLTGDGTQYF.